The source of this T cell receptor beta chain is a study of blood T cell repertoires in COVID-19. Study in general: The United States, Italy and Spain supplied acute and convalescent COVID-19 samples. The cDNA or gDNA used as material had been derived from T cells, B-cell-depleted T cells, or PBMCs.

V gave up 2 bases and J gave up 4 bases; unmatched junction bases: 7. CDR3 length equals 16 residues. CDR1 is LNHDA and CDR2 is SQIVND in the germline V gene (reference sequence). In the authors' workflow: How many nucleated cells were present was estimated from reference gene primer amplification. Libraries were prepared by immunoSEQ multiplex PCR; TCRdb keeps only in-frame clonotypes and omits some of them. V, J and clone size are taken as reported in that table, and D and trimming were inferred from the DNA itself. In the table there are about 44,000 clones, around 90% of which are singletons. Only one count was recorded for this clone.

The TCR was taken from a woman aged 40 to 50 with acute or convalescent COVID-19. Sequencing was performed on peripheral blood. This chain joins TRBV19 and TRBJ1-5; 8 bases fit TRBD1. The CDR3 DNA follows: TGTGCCAGTAGTATACCCGGGGGACAGGCGAATCAGCCCCAGCATTTT. Encoded protein: CASSIPGGQANQPQHF.